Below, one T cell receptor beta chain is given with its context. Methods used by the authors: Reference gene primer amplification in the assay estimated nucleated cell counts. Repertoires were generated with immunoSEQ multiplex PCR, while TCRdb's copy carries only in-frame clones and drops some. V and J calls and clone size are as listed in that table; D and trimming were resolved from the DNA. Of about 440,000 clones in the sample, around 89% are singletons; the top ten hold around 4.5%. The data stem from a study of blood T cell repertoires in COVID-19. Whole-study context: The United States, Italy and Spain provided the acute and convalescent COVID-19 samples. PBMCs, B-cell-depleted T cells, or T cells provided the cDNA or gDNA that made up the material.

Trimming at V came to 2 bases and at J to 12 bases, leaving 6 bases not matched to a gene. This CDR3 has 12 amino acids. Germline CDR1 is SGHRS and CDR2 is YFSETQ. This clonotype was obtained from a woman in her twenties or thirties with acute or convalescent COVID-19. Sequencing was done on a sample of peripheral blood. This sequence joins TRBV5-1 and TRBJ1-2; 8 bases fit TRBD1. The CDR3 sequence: CASSFQGAPDTF. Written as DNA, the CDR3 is TGCGCCAGCAGCTTCCAGGGGGCCCCTGACACCTTC.